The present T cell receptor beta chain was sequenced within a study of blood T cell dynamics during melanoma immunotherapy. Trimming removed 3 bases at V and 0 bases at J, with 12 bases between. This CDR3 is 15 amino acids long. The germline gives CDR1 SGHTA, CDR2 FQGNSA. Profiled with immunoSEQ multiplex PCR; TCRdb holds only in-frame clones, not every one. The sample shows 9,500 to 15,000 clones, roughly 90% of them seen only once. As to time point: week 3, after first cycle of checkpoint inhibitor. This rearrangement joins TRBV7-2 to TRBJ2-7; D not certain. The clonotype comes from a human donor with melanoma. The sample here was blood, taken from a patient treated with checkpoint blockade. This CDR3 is CASSFSVTSSYEQYF. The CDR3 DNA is TGTGCCAGCAGCTTTTCAGTGACAAGCTCCTACGAGCAGTACTTC. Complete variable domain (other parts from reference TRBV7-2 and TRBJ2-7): GAGVSQSPSNKVTEKGKDVELRCDPISGHTALYWYRQSLGQGLEFLIYFQGNSAPDKSGLPSDRFSAERTGGSVSTLTIQRTQQEDSAVYLCASSFSVTSSYEQYFGPGTRLTVT.